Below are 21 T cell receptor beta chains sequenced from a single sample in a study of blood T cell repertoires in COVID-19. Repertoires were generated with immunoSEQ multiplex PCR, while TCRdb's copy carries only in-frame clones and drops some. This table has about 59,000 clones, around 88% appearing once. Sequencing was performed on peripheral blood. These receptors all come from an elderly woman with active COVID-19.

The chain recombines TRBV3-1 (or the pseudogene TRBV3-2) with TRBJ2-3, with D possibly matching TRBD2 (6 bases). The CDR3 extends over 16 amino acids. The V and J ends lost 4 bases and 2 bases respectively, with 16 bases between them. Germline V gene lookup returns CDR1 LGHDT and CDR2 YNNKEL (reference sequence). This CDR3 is CASSRLGGRVTDTQYF. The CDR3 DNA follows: TGTGCCAGCAGCCGACTGGGGGGAAGGGTCACAGATACGCAGTATTTT.

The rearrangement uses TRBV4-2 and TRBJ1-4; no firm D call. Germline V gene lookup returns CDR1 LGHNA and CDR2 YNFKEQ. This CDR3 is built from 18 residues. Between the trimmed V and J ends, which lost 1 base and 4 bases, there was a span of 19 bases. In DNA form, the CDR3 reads TGTGCCAGCAGCCAAGTGGCGGCCGTCACCGGGAATAATGAAAAACTGTTTTTT. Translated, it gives CASSQVAAVTGNNEKLFF.

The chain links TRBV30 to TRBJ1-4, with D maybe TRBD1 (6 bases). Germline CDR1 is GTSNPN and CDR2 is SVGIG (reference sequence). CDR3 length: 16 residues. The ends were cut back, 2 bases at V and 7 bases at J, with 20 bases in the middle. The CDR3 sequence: CAWSLRTVWYREKLFF. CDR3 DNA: TGTGCCTGGAGTCTACGGACAGTCTGGTACCGTGAAAAACTGTTTTTT. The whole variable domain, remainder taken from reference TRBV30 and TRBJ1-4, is SQTIHQWPATLVQPVGSPLSLECTVEGTSNPNLYWYRQAAGRGLQLLFYSVGIGQISSEVPQNLSASRPQDRQFILSSKKLLLSDSGFYLCAWSLRTVWYREKLFFGSGTQLSVL.

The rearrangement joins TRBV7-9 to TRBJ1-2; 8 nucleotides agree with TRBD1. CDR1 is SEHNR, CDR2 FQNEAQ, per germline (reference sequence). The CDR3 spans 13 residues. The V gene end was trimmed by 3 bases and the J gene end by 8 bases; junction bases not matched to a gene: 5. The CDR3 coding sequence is TGTGCCAGCAGCTTTGGGGGACAGGTGGGCTACACCTTC. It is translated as CASSFGGQVGYTF.

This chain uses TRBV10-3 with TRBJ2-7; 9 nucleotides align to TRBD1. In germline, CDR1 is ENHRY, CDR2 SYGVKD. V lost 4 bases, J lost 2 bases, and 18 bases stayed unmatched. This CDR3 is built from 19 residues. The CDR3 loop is CAISGQSYPPGTGTYEQYF. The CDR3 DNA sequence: TGTGCCATCAGTGGTCAGTCCTACCCCCCCGGGACAGGGACCTACGAGCAGTACTTC.

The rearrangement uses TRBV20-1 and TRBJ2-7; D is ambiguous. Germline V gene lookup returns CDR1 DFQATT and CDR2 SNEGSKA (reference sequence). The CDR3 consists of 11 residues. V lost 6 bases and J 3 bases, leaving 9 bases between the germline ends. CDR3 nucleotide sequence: TGCAGTGCGCCCCGGGTCTACGAGCAGTACTTC. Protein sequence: CSAPRVYEQYF.

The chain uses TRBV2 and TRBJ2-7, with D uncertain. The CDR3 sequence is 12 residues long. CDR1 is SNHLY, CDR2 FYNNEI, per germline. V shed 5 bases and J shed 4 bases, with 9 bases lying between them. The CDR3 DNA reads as TGTGCCAGCAGTCTGAGCTGGTACGAGCAGTACTTC. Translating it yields CASSLSWYEQYF.

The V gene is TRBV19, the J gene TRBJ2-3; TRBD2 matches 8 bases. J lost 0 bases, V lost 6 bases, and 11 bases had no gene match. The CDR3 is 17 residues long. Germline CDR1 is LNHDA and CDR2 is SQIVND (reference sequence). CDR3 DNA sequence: TGTGCCAGTAGCCCCGTAGGGCGGGGGGCGAGCACAGATACGCAGTATTTT. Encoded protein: CASSPVGRGASTDTQYF.

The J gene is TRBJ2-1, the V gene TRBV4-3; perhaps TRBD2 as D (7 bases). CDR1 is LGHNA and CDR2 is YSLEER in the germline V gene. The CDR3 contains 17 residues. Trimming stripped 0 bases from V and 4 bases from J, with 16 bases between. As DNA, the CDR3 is TGCGCCAGCAGCCAAGACGGTTGGGGGGGCGAGTACAATGAGCAGTTCTTC. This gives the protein CASSQDGWGGEYNEQFF.

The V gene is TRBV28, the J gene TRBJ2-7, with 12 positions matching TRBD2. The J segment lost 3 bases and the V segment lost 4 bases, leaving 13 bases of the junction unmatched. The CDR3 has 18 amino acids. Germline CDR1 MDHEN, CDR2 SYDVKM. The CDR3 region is CASSSPFPLAGGSYEQYF. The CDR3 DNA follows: TGTGCCAGCAGTTCCCCTTTCCCACTAGCGGGGGGAAGCTACGAGCAGTACTTC.

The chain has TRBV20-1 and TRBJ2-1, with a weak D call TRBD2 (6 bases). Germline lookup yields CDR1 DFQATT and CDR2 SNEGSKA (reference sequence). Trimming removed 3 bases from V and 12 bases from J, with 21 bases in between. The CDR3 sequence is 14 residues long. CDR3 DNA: TGCAGTGCTAGTATCGGGCGGGGAGGCTTGGCGCAGTTCTTC. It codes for CSASIGRGGLAQFF.

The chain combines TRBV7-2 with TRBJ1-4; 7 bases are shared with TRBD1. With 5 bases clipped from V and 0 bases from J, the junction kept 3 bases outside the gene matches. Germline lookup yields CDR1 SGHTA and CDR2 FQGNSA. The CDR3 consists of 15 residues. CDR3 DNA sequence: TGTGCCAGCAGCCTGGGACAGTCAACTAATGAAAAACTGTTTTTT. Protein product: CASSLGQSTNEKLFF.

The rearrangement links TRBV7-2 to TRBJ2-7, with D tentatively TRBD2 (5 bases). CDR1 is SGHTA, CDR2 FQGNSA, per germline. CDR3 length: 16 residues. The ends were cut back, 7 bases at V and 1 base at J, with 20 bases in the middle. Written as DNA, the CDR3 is TGTGCCAGCACCCCGAGGGCAGGCACCCTTTCCTACGAGCAGTACTTC. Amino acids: CASTPRAGTLSYEQYF. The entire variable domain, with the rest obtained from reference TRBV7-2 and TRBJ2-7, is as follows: GAGVSQSPSNKVTEKGKDVELRCDPISGHTALYWYRQSLGQGLEFLIYFQGNSAPDKSGLPSDRFSAERTGGSVSTLTIQRTQQEDSAVYLCASTPRAGTLSYEQYFGPGTRLTVT.

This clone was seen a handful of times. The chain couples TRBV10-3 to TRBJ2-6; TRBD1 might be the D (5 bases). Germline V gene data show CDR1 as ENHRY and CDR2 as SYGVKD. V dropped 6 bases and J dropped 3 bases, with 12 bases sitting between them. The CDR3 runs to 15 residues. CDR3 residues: CAIRTGTSGANVLTF. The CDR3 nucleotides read TGTGCCATCAGAACAGGAACAAGTGGGGCCAACGTCCTGACTTTC.

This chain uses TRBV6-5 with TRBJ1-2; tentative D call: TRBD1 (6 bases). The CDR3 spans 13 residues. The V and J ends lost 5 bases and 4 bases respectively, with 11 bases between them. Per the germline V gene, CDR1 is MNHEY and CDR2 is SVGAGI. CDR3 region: CASSTGLLYGYTF. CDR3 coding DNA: TGTGCCAGCAGTACAGGGCTACTCTATGGCTACACCTTC.

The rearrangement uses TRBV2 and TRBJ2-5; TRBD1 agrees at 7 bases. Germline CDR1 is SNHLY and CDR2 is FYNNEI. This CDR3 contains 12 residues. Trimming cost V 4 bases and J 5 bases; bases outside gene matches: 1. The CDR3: CASSVRGETQYF. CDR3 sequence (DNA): TGTGCCAGCAGTGTCAGGGGGGAGACCCAGTACTTC.

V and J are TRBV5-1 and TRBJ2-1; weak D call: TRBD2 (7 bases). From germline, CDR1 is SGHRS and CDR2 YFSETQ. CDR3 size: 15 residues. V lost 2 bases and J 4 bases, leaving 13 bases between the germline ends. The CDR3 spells CASSFGGPTYNEQFF. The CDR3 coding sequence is TGCGCCAGCAGCTTCGGGGGGCCAACTTACAATGAGCAGTTCTTC.

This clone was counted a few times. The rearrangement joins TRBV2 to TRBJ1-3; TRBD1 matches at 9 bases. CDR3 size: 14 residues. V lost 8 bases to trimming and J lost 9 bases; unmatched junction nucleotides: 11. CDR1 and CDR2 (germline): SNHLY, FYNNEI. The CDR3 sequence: CASHLRDRARTIYF. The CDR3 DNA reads TGTGCCAGCCACCTCCGGGACAGGGCGCGCACCATATATTTT. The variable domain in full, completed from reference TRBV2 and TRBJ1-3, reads EPEVTQTPSHQVTQMGQEVILRCVPISNHLYFYWYRQILGQKVEFLVSFYNNEISEKSEIFDDQFSVERPDGSNFTLKIRSTKLEDSAMYFCASHLRDRARTIYFGEGSWLTVV.

The DNA of the CDR3 is TGTGCCAGTAGTACCCAGACAGGAACTGAAGCTTTCTTT. It encodes CASSTQTGTEAFF. The rearrangement uses TRBV19 and TRBJ1-1; D possibly corresponds to TRBD1 (6 bases). The V gene lost 4 bases and the J gene lost 5 bases, with 11 bases spanning the gap. CDR3 length: 13 residues. Germline CDR1 and CDR2: LNHDA and SQIVND (reference sequence).

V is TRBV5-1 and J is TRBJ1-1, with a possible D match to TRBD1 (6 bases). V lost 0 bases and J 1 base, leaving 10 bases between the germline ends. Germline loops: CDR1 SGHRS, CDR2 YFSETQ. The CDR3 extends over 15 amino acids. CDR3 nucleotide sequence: TGCGCCAGCAGCTTGGTGGGCAGGGGGAACACTGAAGCTTTCTTT. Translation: CASSLVGRGNTEAFF. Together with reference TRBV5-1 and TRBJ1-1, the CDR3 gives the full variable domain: KAGVTQTPRYLIKTRGQQVTLSCSPISGHRSVSWYQQTPGQGLQFLFEYFSETQRNKGNFPGRFSGRQFSNSRSEMNVSTLELGDSALYLCASSLVGRGNTEAFFGQGTRLTVV.

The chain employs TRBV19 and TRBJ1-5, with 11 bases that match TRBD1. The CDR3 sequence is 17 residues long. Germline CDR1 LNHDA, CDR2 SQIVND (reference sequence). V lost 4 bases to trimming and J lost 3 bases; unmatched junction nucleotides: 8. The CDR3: CASSRRTGGTYNQPQHF. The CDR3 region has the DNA TGTGCCAGTAGTAGACGGACAGGGGGCACGTACAATCAGCCCCAGCATTTT.